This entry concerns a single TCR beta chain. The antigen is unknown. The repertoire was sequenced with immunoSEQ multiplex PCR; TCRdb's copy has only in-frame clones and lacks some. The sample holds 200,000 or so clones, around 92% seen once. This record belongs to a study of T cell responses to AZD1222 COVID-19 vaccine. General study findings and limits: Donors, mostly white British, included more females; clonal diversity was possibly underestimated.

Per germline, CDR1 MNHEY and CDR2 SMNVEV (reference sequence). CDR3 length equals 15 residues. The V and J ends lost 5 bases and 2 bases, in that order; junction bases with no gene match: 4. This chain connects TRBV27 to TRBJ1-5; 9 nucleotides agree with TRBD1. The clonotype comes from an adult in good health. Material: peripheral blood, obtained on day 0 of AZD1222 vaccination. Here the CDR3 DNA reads TGTGCCAGCAGTCCTTGGACAGGGGGCAATCAGCCCCAGCATTTT. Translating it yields CASSPWTGGNQPQHF.